The 27 T cell receptor beta chains given below trace back to one sample, sequenced in a study of T-cell memory formation after mild COVID-19 (dated by TCRdb to the early 2020s). The library relied on 5' RACE. The listed sequencing device is Illumina NovaSeq 6000. TCRdb reanalyzed the raw reads on its own, using fastp at Q25 for trimming and MiXCR for clone calling, and kept in-frame beta chains. Merged by CDR3 protein, the rows form single entries marked with the most common genes and DNA. The sample has around 35,000 distinct CDR3 sequences on record, 7% to 8% of them singletons. Together, the top ten hold approximately 28% of the sample. The specimen sequenced was PBMCs or a T cell subset sorted from them (not recorded which). The receptor source for this set is a young man who had mild COVID-19 (a few samples of this study predate the infection). The sample titles of this study are shuffled in the database, so cell type and time point are left out; the donor was told from shared clones.

This clonotype has at least ten counts. The V and J genes are TRBV6-4 and TRBJ2-5; the match to TRBD2 covers 8 bases. This CDR3 region has 15 residues. The junction had 8 bases not matched to a gene; V was cut back by 3 bases and J by 5 bases. Germline lookup yields CDR1 MRHNA and CDR2 SNTAGT. The CDR3 nucleotides read TGTGCCAGCAGTGAAATCCCGGGGGGGCCGGAGACCCAGTACTTC. It translates to CASSEIPGGPETQYF.

This clonotype was picked up many times. The CDR3 DNA reads TGTGCCAGCAGCCCACGGGGGCAGGGGGACGCGGAGACCCAGTACTTC. This encodes CASSPRGQGDAETQYF. This sequence joins TRBV6-5 and TRBJ2-5; weak D call: TRBD1 (7 bases). Looked up from germline, CDR1 is MNHEY and CDR2 is SVGAGI. The V end lost 6 bases, the J end lost 5 bases, and 22 bases lay between the germline ends. This CDR3 is 16 amino acids long.

This clonotype has a count of ten or more. The chain joins TRBV7-2 to TRBJ2-3; the match to TRBD1 covers 7 bases. This CDR3 has 13 residues. Germline loops: CDR1 SGHTA, CDR2 FQGNSA. With V trimmed by 5 bases and J by 6 bases, 5 bases remained unmatched. The CDR3 DNA follows: TGTGCCAGCAGCCGCGACAGGGACGATACGCAGTATTTT. It specifies CASSRDRDDTQYF.

This clonotype was seen many times. The rearrangement links TRBV15 to TRBJ2-3, with 8 positions matching TRBD1. Losses at the gene ends were 1 base for V and 4 bases for J; bases not matched to a gene: 7. CDR1 LNHNV and CDR2 YYDKDF come from the germline V gene (reference sequence). The CDR3 totals 16 residues. The DNA for the CDR3 is TGTGCCACCAGCAGAGGGACAGGGCGGATTGCAGATACGCAGTATTTT. As protein: CATSRGTGRIADTQYF.

This clonotype has a handful of counts. The J gene is TRBJ1-5, the V gene TRBV25-1; 7 bases match TRBD1. The CDR3 totals 16 residues. Per germline, CDR1 MGHDK and CDR2 SYGVNS. V shed 3 bases and J 3 bases; nucleotides not matched to a gene: 8. The CDR3 here is CASSDPRQGTNQPQHF. CDR3 DNA sequence: TGTGCCAGCAGTGATCCGCGACAGGGTACCAATCAGCCCCAGCATTTT.

Here the CDR3 reads CATPLGGGGMDEQFF. CDR3 coding DNA: TGTGCCACGCCCCTGGGGGGGGGGGGCATGGATGAGCAGTTCTTC. V gene TRBV19 combines with J gene TRBJ2-1, with D possibly being TRBD2 (7 bases). CDR3 length: 15 amino acids. V dropped 10 bases and J dropped 8 bases, with 24 bases sitting between them. Germline assignment: CDR1 LNHDA and CDR2 SQIVND (reference sequence).

This clonotype was recorded a few times. The CDR3 bases are TGTGCCAGCAGCCGGAATAGAAGGGATTCGGAAGGCTACACCTTC. It is translated as CASSRNRRDSEGYTF. The V gene is TRBV27, the J gene TRBJ1-2, with D unresolved. Germline assignment: CDR1 MNHEY and CDR2 SMNVEV (reference sequence). This CDR3 spans 15 amino acids. The germline V and J ends were trimmed by 6 bases and 8 bases, with 22 bases remaining between them.

This clonotype was counted at least ten times. V gene TRBV12-3 or TRBV12-4 combines with J gene TRBJ1-1; D remains ambiguous. The CDR3 is 17 residues long. Trimming cost V 7 bases and J 1 base, with 22 bases left between them. For the CDR3, the DNA is TGTGCCAGCAAACGGAGAGGGAAGGGCTTGGAGAACACTGAAGCTTTCTTT. This translates into CASKRRGKGLENTEAFF.

This clonotype showed up many times. The V and J genes are TRBV7-9 and TRBJ1-1; D call uncertain. The germline CDR1 and CDR2 sequences are SEHNR and FQNEAQ (reference sequence). The CDR3 is 16 amino acids. Trimming took off 10 bases at V and 4 bases at J, with 25 bases between the two ends. As DNA, the CDR3 is TGTGCCATCACGATGGGGAGGTACCGTGCGGTCACTGAAGCTTTCTTT. Translation: CAITMGRYRAVTEAFF.

This clonotype was observed many times. The chain recombines TRBV5-1 with TRBJ2-5; perhaps TRBD1 as D (6 bases). Germline assignment: CDR1 SGHRS and CDR2 YFSETQ. The CDR3 length is 12 residues. The V end lost 6 bases, the J end lost 3 bases, and 9 bases lay between the germline ends. The CDR3 DNA is TGCGCCAGCAACGACAGGAAAGAGACCCAGTACTTC. Amino acids: CASNDRKETQYF. The complete variable domain, with remaining parts taken from reference TRBV5-1 and TRBJ2-5, reads KAGVTQTPRYLIKTRGQQVTLSCSPISGHRSVSWYQQTPGQGLQFLFEYFSETQRNKGNFPGRFSGRQFSNSRSEMNVSTLELGDSALYLCASNDRKETQYFGPGTRLLVL.

At least ten counts were recorded for this clonotype. The V and J genes are TRBV9 and TRBJ2-5; D is unresolved. This CDR3 is built from 14 residues. Germline V CDR1 and CDR2: SGDLS, YYNGEE. Trimming took 0 bases from V and 1 from J, leaving 7 bases between them. The CDR3 here is CASSVGFTQETQYF. The DNA of the CDR3 is TGTGCCAGCAGCGTAGGGTTTACCCAAGAGACCCAGTACTTC.

This clonotype was seen repeatedly, ten times or more. The chain has TRBV27 and TRBJ2-1; D unclear. The V and J ends lost 5 bases and 7 bases respectively, with 9 bases between them. Per germline, CDR1 MNHEY and CDR2 SMNVEV (reference sequence). The CDR3 sequence is 12 residues long. The CDR3 spells CASSAETNEQFF. CDR3 bases: TGTGCCAGCAGTGCCGAGACTAATGAGCAGTTCTTC.

This clonotype has at least ten counts. This rearrangement joins TRBV15 to TRBJ2-7; D not resolved. Trimming pared 6 bases from V and 0 bases from J, leaving 12 bases between. There are 14 residues in the CDR3. Per the germline V gene, CDR1 is LNHNV and CDR2 is YYDKDF (reference sequence). Here the CDR3 reads CATRPSASSYEQYF. The CDR3 DNA sequence: TGTGCCACCAGACCCTCCGCAAGCTCCTACGAGCAGTACTTC.

This clonotype was recorded at least ten times. DNA for the CDR3: TGTGCCAGCAGCCAACACGGGCTAGGGTCACCCCTCCACTTT. Translating gives CASSQHGLGSPLHF. This chain joins TRBV7-3 and TRBJ1-6, with D hard to call. This CDR3 has 14 amino acids. V was shortened by 5 bases and J by 10 bases, with 15 bases between the two germline ends. From germline, CDR1 is SGHTA and CDR2 FQGTGA.

This clonotype was detected ten times or more. The V and J genes are TRBV3-1 and TRBJ1-2, with D possibly matching TRBD1 (5 bases). The CDR3 extends over 12 amino acids. The germline V gene encodes CDR1 LGHDT and CDR2 YNNKEL (reference sequence). Trimming removed 4 bases from V and 8 bases from J, with 11 bases in between. The CDR3 reads CASSPTDRGYTF. The CDR3 DNA is TGTGCCAGCAGCCCCACCGACAGAGGCTACACCTTC.

In its sample, this clonotype was seen many times. This chain uses TRBV9 with TRBJ2-3; TRBD1 matches 9 bases. Germline V gene data show CDR1 as SGDLS and CDR2 as YYNGEE. CDR3 size: 15 residues. V shed 3 bases and J 4 bases; nucleotides not matched to a gene: 6. The CDR3 bases are TGTGCCAGCAGCGGGGACAGGGCGGGGGCAGATACGCAGTATTTT. This gives the protein CASSGDRAGADTQYF.

This clonotype was detected ten times or more. V gene TRBV4-2 combines with J gene TRBJ2-6; perhaps TRBD2 as D (5 bases). Between the trimmed V and J ends, which lost 1 base and 4 bases, there was a span of 20 bases. The CDR3 spans 19 residues. Germline CDR1 and CDR2: LGHNA and YNFKEQ. The CDR3 DNA reads TGTGCCAGCAGCCAAGCTGAGGGAACTACCCTTTGGGGGGCCAACGTCCTGACTTTC. Encoded protein: CASSQAEGTTLWGANVLTF.

This clonotype occurred a few times. The chain links TRBV4-2 to TRBJ2-1, with 11 bases lining up with TRBD2. Losses at the gene ends were 0 bases for V and 4 bases for J; bases not matched to a gene: 2. Germline lookup yields CDR1 LGHNA and CDR2 YNFKEQ. This CDR3 is built from 16 residues. In DNA form, the CDR3 reads TGTGCCAGCAGCCAAGATAGCGGGGGGGTATACAATGAGCAGTTCTTC. This sequence encodes CASSQDSGGVYNEQFF.

This clonotype was detected many times. The genes are TRBV20-1 and TRBJ2-1; D could derive from TRBD1 or TRBD2 (5 bases each). CDR1 DFQATT and CDR2 SNEGSKA come from the germline V gene (reference sequence). The V gene lost 0 bases and the J gene lost 2 bases, with 11 bases spanning the gap. This CDR3 region has 15 residues. The chain's CDR3 is CSARDGRGPYNEQFF. The CDR3 bases are TGCAGTGCTAGAGATGGACGGGGACCCTACAATGAGCAGTTCTTC.

Ten or more counts support this clonotype. The chain joins TRBV20-1 to TRBJ2-7, with D tentatively TRBD2 (7 bases). The ends were cut back, 0 bases at V and 2 bases at J, with 14 bases in the middle. Germline values: CDR1 DFQATT, CDR2 SNEGSKA (reference sequence). This CDR3 has 15 amino acids. CDR3 residues: CSARDSRGAPYEQYV. The CDR3 DNA follows: TGCAGTGCTAGAGATTCACGGGGGGCCCCCTACGAGCAGTACGTC.

This clonotype was picked up many times. V usage is TRBV5-1 and J usage is TRBJ1-2; 8 bases are a match to TRBD1. Germline lookup yields CDR1 SGHRS and CDR2 YFSETQ. This CDR3 is built from 13 residues. V lost 3 bases and J lost 6; bases outside the gene matches: 4. CDR3 sequence reads: CASSSLDRDGYTF. In nucleotides, the CDR3 is TGCGCCAGCAGCTCGTTGGACAGGGATGGCTACACCTTC.

In its sample, this clonotype was seen many times. The chain carries TRBV20-1 and TRBJ2-3; TRBD2 aligns across 7 bases. Germline loops: CDR1 DFQATT, CDR2 SNEGSKA (reference sequence). The V segment lost 2 bases and the J segment 5 bases; nucleotides outside the gene matches: 7. The CDR3 is 14 residues long. Written as DNA, the CDR3 is TGCAGTGCTAGACCAGCGGGGTCGAGAGATACGCAGTATTTT. This sequence encodes CSARPAGSRDTQYF.

This clonotype was seen at least ten times. The chain has TRBV20-1 and TRBJ2-4; 9 bases match TRBD2. Per germline, CDR1 DFQATT and CDR2 SNEGSKA (reference sequence). V lost 5 bases to trimming and J lost 4 bases; unmatched junction nucleotides: 12. The CDR3 runs to 16 residues. The CDR3: CSAPGSSGGPKNIQYF. The CDR3 nucleotides read TGCAGTGCTCCCGGGTCCAGCGGGGGGCCAAAAAACATTCAGTACTTC.

The rearrangement uses TRBV20-1 and TRBJ1-5; D call uncertain. Germline values: CDR1 DFQATT, CDR2 SNEGSKA (reference sequence). The CDR3 has 15 residues. The V end was cut by 3 bases, the J end by 6 bases, with 18 bases between. The chain's CDR3 is CSASIPEEFGQPQHF. DNA for the CDR3: TGCAGTGCTAGTATTCCAGAGGAGTTTGGTCAGCCCCAGCATTTT.

This clonotype was seen many times. V and J are TRBV12-3 or TRBV12-4 and TRBJ2-7, with D hard to call. V gave up 2 bases and J gave up 3 bases, with 5 bases separating them. The CDR3 loop spans 12 amino acids. The CDR3 DNA sequence: TGTGCCAGCAGTTTATCCGGCTACGAGCAGTACTTC. It yields the protein CASSLSGYEQYF.

This clonotype came up many times. The chain recombines TRBV2 with TRBJ1-1; maybe TRBD1 (5 bases). The CDR3 has 12 amino acids. Germline V gene data show CDR1 as SNHLY and CDR2 as FYNNEI. V shed 8 bases and J shed 11 bases, with 18 bases lying between them. CDR3 coding DNA: TGTGCCAGCCTCCCTCCGGGACCCTTGGCTTTCTTT. Its translation: CASLPPGPLAFF. The whole variable domain, remainder taken from reference TRBV2 and TRBJ1-1, is EPEVTQTPSHQVTQMGQEVILRCVPISNHLYFYWYRQILGQKVEFLVSFYNNEISEKSEIFDDQFSVERPDGSNFTLKIRSTKLEDSAMYFCASLPPGPLAFFGQGTRLTVV.

This clonotype is labeled as medium-sized. V gene TRBV7-9 combines with J gene TRBJ2-2; D remains ambiguous. The CDR3 loop spans 11 amino acids. Germline CDR1 is SEHNR and CDR2 is FQNEAQ (reference sequence). Trimming cost V 11 bases and J 3 bases, with 7 bases left between them. Written as DNA, the CDR3 is TGTGCCCTTCGGGACACCGGGGAGCTGTTTTTT. It encodes CALRDTGELFF. Together with reference TRBV7-9 and TRBJ2-2, the CDR3 gives the full variable domain: DTGVSQNPRHKITKRGQNVTFRCDPISEHNRLYWYRQTLGQGPEFLTYFQNEAQLEKSRLLSDRFSAERPKGSFSTLEIQRTEQGDSAMYLCALRDTGELFFGEGSRLTVL.